This TCR beta chain was sequenced for a study of T cells in Graves' hyperthyroidism and ophthalmopathy. Patients between 18 and 65 years old had hyperthyroidism, newly diagnosed and lasting under 2 months. The source of the PBMCs was approximately 10 ml of fresh peripheral blood. What was amplified from RNA transcripts were TCR beta CDR3 regions. Using the HTBI primer set, a first-round RT-PCR was run on the TCR CDR3. TCRdb called the multiplex PCR reads again in MiXCR, with one record for every CDR3 protein. The profile shows 700,000 to 950,000 distinct CDR3 sequences, about a third of them singletons. The ends were cut back, 3 bases at V and 1 base at J, with 13 bases in the middle. CDR1 and CDR2 (germline): SEHNR, FQNEAQ (reference sequence). This CDR3 comprises 16 residues. This clonotype came up a few times.

Sequencing was performed on blood. The clonotype was recovered from a woman aged 35 to 49 with Graves' hyperthyroidism. This rearrangement joins TRBV7-9 to TRBJ1-3; D is possibly TRBD1 (5 bases). CDR3 region: CASSFLPEGSGNTIYF. The DNA of the CDR3 is TGTGCCAGCAGCTTCCTCCCGGAGGGGTCTGGAAACACCATATATTTT. Full variable domain (outside the CDR3, taken from reference TRBV7-9 and TRBJ1-3): DTGVSQNPRHKITKRGQNVTFRCDPISEHNRLYWYRQTLGQGPEFLTYFQNEAQLEKSRLLSDRFSAERPKGSFSTLEIQRTEQGDSAMYLCASSFLPEGSGNTIYFGEGSWLTVV.